The rows below give T cell receptor beta chains drawn from one sample of a study of control samples from healthy donors and cancer patients. Using immunoSEQ multiplex PCR, the repertoire was profiled, and TCRdb retains in-frame clones only, with some absent. This repertoire shows fewer than 45,000 clones, approximately 90% found once; its top ten account for 22%. Sequenced input: PBMCs. The receptors originated from a middle-aged woman with head and neck cancer. Both conserved end residues are part of each CDR3. Fields, in order: CDR3 DNA, CDR3 protein, D gene, J gene, V gene, clone size. D genes are given only for firm matches. The size entry is marked missing in some rows and otherwise reads once, few, many or a size class.

TGTGCCACCAGCAGAGCTAGGGGGCGCCGGACAGGGGGTCAGCCCCAGCATTTT CATSRARGRRTGGQPQHF TRBD1 TRBJ1-5 TRBV15 NA
TGTGCCAGCAGCCAAACTACACACAGGAGAGCCAAAAACATTCAGTACTTC CASSQTTHRRAKNIQYF NA TRBJ2-4 TRBV3-1/TRBV3-2 NA
TGTGCCAGCAGTCCGCTGACTAGCGGGATTTACGAGCAGTACTTC CASSPLTSGIYEQYF TRBD2 TRBJ2-7 TRBV6-5 NA
TGTGCCAGCTCACCCGGGACAGGGAAAGTCGGCACTGAAGCTTTCTTT CASSPGTGKVGTEAFF TRBD1 TRBJ1-1 TRBV18 once
TGTGCCAGTAGTACGACCGGGACTAGCGGGAGCGATGAGCAGTTCTTC CASSTTGTSGSDEQFF TRBD2 TRBJ2-1 TRBV19 NA
TGTGCCAGTAGTATACCCTGGCAAGGCGGCTACACCTTC CASSIPWQGGYTF NA TRBJ1-2 TRBV19 NA
TGTGCCAGCAACCTCTGGTCCGGGGTAGGATACTTC CASNLWSGVGYF NA TRBJ2-7 TRBV27 NA
TGTGCCAGCAGTTTATTGGGCAGCAACTCCTACGAGCAGTACTTC CASSLLGSNSYEQYF NA TRBJ2-7 TRBV27 NA
TGTGCCAGCAGCCGTGAACCGGGACTCGACAATGAGCAGTTCTTC CASSREPGLDNEQFF NA TRBJ2-1 TRBV4-2 NA
TGTGCCAGCAGCTCCGACAGGGGCTATGGCTACACCTTC CASSSDRGYGYTF TRBD1 TRBJ1-2 TRBV7-2 NA
TGTGCCAGCAGCTCCGATCCGGGAAGGAAGACGCAGTATTTT CASSSDPGRKTQYF NA TRBJ2-3 TRBV11-3 NA
TGTGCCAGCAGTTTGGAGACAGGTCTGAACACTGAAGCTTTCTTT CASSLETGLNTEAFF NA TRBJ1-1 TRBV6-2/TRBV6-3 NA
TGTGCCACCCGGCAGGGCTTAAGCACAGATACGCAGTATTTT CATRQGLSTDTQYF NA TRBJ2-3 TRBV6-5 NA
TGTGCCTGGAGTGTACTAAGGTCAGCGGCGGGCAAAAACATTCAGTACTTC CAWSVLRSAAGKNIQYF NA TRBJ2-4 TRBV30 NA
TGTGCCTGGATAGAGGAGATCACAGATACGCAGTATTTT CAWIEEITDTQYF NA TRBJ2-3 TRBV30 NA
TGCGCCAGCAGTGAGGGGGGAAAAAGGACAGCCCCGTACTTC CASSEGGKRTAPYF NA TRBJ2-7 TRBV10-1 NA
TGTGCCAGCAGTTACCTTCTGGGGGGCTACGAGCAGTACTTC CASSYLLGGYEQYF NA TRBJ2-7 TRBV6-5 NA
TGTGCCAGCAGCCCGGGGGACTTTGGGGAGCAGTTCTTC CASSPGDFGEQFF NA TRBJ2-1 TRBV9 NA
TGTGCCAGCAGTCGGGACAGGTCAGCCCCCAATGAGCAGTTCTTC CASSRDRSAPNEQFF TRBD1 TRBJ2-1 TRBV6-5 NA
TGTGCCAGCAGCCGGGGACTAGCGGGGGATCTCGCTGGCACAGATACGCAGTATTTT CASSRGLAGDLAGTDTQYF TRBD2 TRBJ2-3 TRBV3-1/TRBV3-2 NA
TGTGCCAGCAGCTTGGGACAGGGTTCTTCCTACGAGCAGTACTTC CASSLGQGSSYEQYF TRBD1 TRBJ2-7 TRBV5-4 NA
TGTGCCAGCAGCCTACTCCTAGCGGGCGGGGAGCAGTTCTTC CASSLLLAGGEQFF TRBD2 TRBJ2-1 TRBV7-9 few
TGTGCCAGCAGCTACACGGACGAAAAACTGTTTTTT CASSYTDEKLFF NA TRBJ1-4 TRBV7-9 NA
TGTGCCTGGATAAATAGCGGCGGTGCACGGGACAACTATGGCTACACCTTC CAWINSGGARDNYGYTF NA TRBJ1-2 TRBV30 NA
TGTGCCGGCACCAAAAGGACAGGCAATCAGCCCCAGCATTTT CAGTKRTGNQPQHF NA TRBJ1-5 TRBV6-5 NA
TGCAGTACCGGGACTAGCTTAGAGCAGTTCTTC CSTGTSLEQFF TRBD2 TRBJ2-1 TRBV20-1 once
TGTGCCAGCAGCCCCGCATCCCTTGACCCCTACAATGAGCAGTTCTTC CASSPASLDPYNEQFF NA TRBJ2-1 TRBV7-3 NA
TGTGCCAGCAGCTTAGCGGGGGACGCCTACGAGCAGTACTTC CASSLAGDAYEQYF NA TRBJ2-7 TRBV11-1 NA
TGTGCCAGCAGTTTCTCCGGACTAGCGGGGGTAAGGAATCAGGATACGCAGTATTTT CASSFSGLAGVRNQDTQYF TRBD2 TRBJ2-3 TRBV27 NA